This entry features one TCR beta chain sequence. V was pared by 2 bases and J by 1 base, with 6 bases between. Germline CDR1 reads SEHNR; CDR2 reads FQNEAQ (reference sequence). The CDR3 is 14 residues long. The repertoire was sequenced with immunoSEQ multiplex PCR; TCRdb's copy has only in-frame clones and lacks some. The sample holds about 140,000 clones, about 83% seen once. These data come from a study of blood T cell repertoires in COVID-19. Study summary: In each case, the material was cDNA or gDNA derived from T cells, B-cell-depleted T cells, or PBMCs.

This receptor was identified in a human donor in a cohort sampled during active COVID-19. This sequence joins TRBV7-9 and TRBJ2-1; no clear D. Specimen: peripheral blood. DNA for the CDR3: TGTGCCAGCAGCTTAAGTAGTTCCTACAATGAGCAGTTCTTC. It codes for CASSLSSSYNEQFF.